This T cell receptor beta chain is from a study of T cell repertoires in cytomegalovirus infection. Study as a whole: The public TCR beta signatures pointed to both CMV infection and matching HLA type. Findings and limits, study-wide: The study found HLA-C-restricted CMV-specific TCR beta clonotypes dominating the ex vivo response. Public TCR beta family frequency separated CMV-and-HLA carriers, including in an independent cohort.

TCRdb re-called the reads with MiXCR, one entry per CDR3 protein. The sample has nearly 550,000 distinct CDR3 sequences, 16% seen once. In this sample, this clonotype turned up many times. Its cognate antigen is unknown. The ends were cut back, 3 bases at V and 2 bases at J, with 21 bases in the middle. This CDR3 is built from 18 residues. The sample consisted of CD8+ T cells from PBMCs. This chain uses TRBV12-3 or TRBV12-4 with TRBJ2-3; weak D call: TRBD1 (6 bases). The clonotype comes from a human donor in good health (CMV status not recorded). Some clones in this sample may be carry-over from other donors' samples. CDR3 protein: CASSFGYEDRFNTDTQYF. The CDR3 DNA reads as TGTGCCAGCAGTTTCGGCTATGAAGACAGGTTTAACACAGATACGCAGTATTTT.